A single sample gave rise to the 21 T cell receptor beta chains below, sequenced in a study of OX40 agonist ivuxolimab in advanced cancers. Clones were read by immunoSEQ multiplex PCR, and TCRdb kept only the in-frame ones, dropping some. The table lists 50,000 to 55,000 clones, around 82% of them singletons. Sequenced here: CD4+ or CD8+ T cells sorted from blood, sampled in a trial of the OX40 agonist ivuxolimab. The receptors stem from an adult with an advanced solid tumor such as melanoma, head and neck, liver or kidney cancer.

V is TRBV5-1 and J is TRBJ2-1, with TRBD2 identical over 9 bases. Losses at the gene ends were 4 bases for V and 7 bases for J; bases not matched to a gene: 15. The CDR3 length is 17 residues. Germline V gene lookup returns CDR1 SGHRS and CDR2 YFSETQ. In DNA, the CDR3 is TGCGCCAGCAGCACGAAGGCAGGCGCGGGAGGGAAGAATGAGCAGTTCTTC. Amino acids: CASSTKAGAGGKNEQFF.

The rearrangement uses TRBV11-2 and TRBJ2-5; 7 bases map to TRBD2. CDR3 length equals 15 residues. Trimming cost V 3 bases and J 0 bases; bases outside gene matches: 4. Germline-derived CDR1 and CDR2 are SGHAT and FQNNGV. The CDR3 sequence: CASSFGGGHQETQYF. The CDR3 region has the DNA TGTGCCAGCAGCTTTGGCGGGGGTCACCAAGAGACCCAGTACTTC. The whole variable domain, remainder taken from reference TRBV11-2 and TRBJ2-5, is EAGVAQSPRYKIIEKRQSVAFWCNPISGHATLYWYQQILGQGPKLLIQFQNNGVVDDSQLPKDRFSAERLKGVDSTLKIQPAKLEDSAVYLCASSFGGGHQETQYFGPGTRLLVL.

CDR3 residues: CASSLDRAGNTIYF. The CDR3 DNA reads TGCGCCAGCAGCTTGGACAGGGCTGGAAACACCATATATTTT. The chain recombines TRBV5-1 with TRBJ1-3; TRBD1 is a possible D gene (6 bases). The V end lost 0 bases, the J end lost 2 bases, and 6 bases lay between the germline ends. Germline V lookup: CDR1 SGHRS, CDR2 YFSETQ. The CDR3 sequence is 14 residues long.

This rearrangement joins TRBV29-1 to TRBJ2-5; D is uncertain. This CDR3 spans 14 amino acids. Germline values: CDR1 SQVTM, CDR2 ANQGSEA. V was pared by 3 bases and J by 0 bases, with 11 bases between. The chain's CDR3 is CSVEPRPNQETQYF. CDR3 sequence (DNA): TGCAGCGTTGAGCCCCGTCCCAACCAAGAGACCCAGTACTTC.

The chain recombines TRBV19 with TRBJ2-2; no reliable D call. The CDR3 runs to 14 residues. V was shortened by 2 bases and J by 2 bases, with 6 bases between the two germline ends. Germline V gene sequence: CDR1 LNHDA, CDR2 SQIVND (reference sequence). The CDR3 region is CASSISRNTGELFF. The CDR3 DNA reads as TGTGCCAGTAGTATAAGCAGAAACACCGGGGAGCTGTTTTTT.

A few counts support this clone. The chain combines TRBV14 with TRBJ1-1; TRBD1 might be the D (6 bases). V lost 6 bases to trimming and J lost 0 bases, with 11 bases between them. The CDR3 loop spans 14 amino acids. Germline loops: CDR1 SGHDN, CDR2 FVKESK. CDR3 in DNA: TGTGCCAGCAGAAAACAGGGCCTGAACACTGAAGCTTTCTTT. Its translation is CASRKQGLNTEAFF.

The genes are TRBV7-9 and TRBJ1-1, with D possibly being TRBD1 (5 bases). V lost 3 bases to trimming and J lost 3 bases, with 8 bases between them. There are 13 residues in the CDR3. Per the germline V gene, CDR1 is SEHNR and CDR2 is FQNEAQ (reference sequence). The CDR3 region has the DNA TGTGCCAGCAGCTTCGGGGGGGACACTGAAGCTTTCTTT. Protein: CASSFGGDTEAFF.

This clone turned up a few times. The chain carries TRBV11-2 and TRBJ2-3; tentative D call: TRBD1 (6 bases). CDR1 and CDR2 (germline): SGHAT, FQNNGV. V lost 1 base, J lost 1 base, and 18 bases lay in between. This CDR3 has 18 amino acids. The CDR3 DNA is TGTGCCAGCAGCTTAGGACAGGCTTGGGGGCCTCGCACAGATACGCAGTATTTT. This codes for CASSLGQAWGPRTDTQYF.

The chain recombines TRBV19 with TRBJ2-3; TRBD2 matches at 11 bases. CDR1 LNHDA and CDR2 SQIVND come from the germline V gene (reference sequence). This CDR3 spans 20 amino acids. V shed 5 bases and J 4 bases; nucleotides not matched to a gene: 20. CDR3 coding DNA: TGTGCCAGTAGTTTTACAGGACAGGGTTGGACTAGCGGGCAGGCAGATACGCAGTATTTT. Translating gives CASSFTGQGWTSGQADTQYF.

This clone has just a few counts. This chain links TRBV13 with TRBJ2-3; the match to TRBD2 covers 9 bases. V was clipped by 5 bases and J by 2 bases; unmatched bases: 14. CDR1 and CDR2 (germline): PRHDT, FYEKMQ (reference sequence). The CDR3 contains 18 residues. CDR3 protein: CASSLFEVSGSVTDTQYF. DNA of the CDR3: TGTGCCAGCAGCCTCTTTGAGGTTAGCGGGAGTGTCACAGATACGCAGTATTTT.

This sequence joins TRBV10-2 and TRBJ2-5; 12 bases fit TRBD2. CDR3 length: 16 residues. The germline V gene encodes CDR1 WSHSY and CDR2 SAAADI. With 2 bases clipped from V and 1 base from J, the junction kept 2 bases outside the gene matches. CDR3 region: CASSEGLAGSQETQYF. The CDR3 DNA sequence: TGCGCCAGCAGTGAGGGACTAGCGGGAAGCCAAGAGACCCAGTACTTC.

This chain links TRBV11-3 with TRBJ2-4; tentatively, D is TRBD2 (5 bases). Trimming left V 2 bases short and J 1 base short, with 15 bases between. There are 17 residues in the CDR3. Germline lookup yields CDR1 SGHNT and CDR2 YENEEA. CDR3 DNA sequence: TGTGCCAGCAGCTTAAGGGAGCGGCCTGGGGCCAAAAACATTCAGTACTTC. Amino acid sequence: CASSLRERPGAKNIQYF.

This chain joins TRBV6-5 and TRBJ1-2, with D possibly being TRBD1 (5 bases). Per germline, CDR1 MNHEY and CDR2 SVGAGI. V lost 0 bases to trimming and J lost 5 bases, with 10 bases between them. The CDR3 spans 14 residues. The CDR3 sequence is CASSYSGREYGYTF. CDR3 nucleotide sequence: TGTGCCAGCAGTTACTCAGGCAGGGAGTATGGCTACACCTTC.

This clone has only one observation. The gene calls are TRBV5-6 and TRBJ2-3; 8 bases align to TRBD1. In germline, CDR1 is SGHDT, CDR2 YYEEEE. The CDR3 is 16 amino acids. The trim removed 5 bases at V and 2 bases at J, leaving 10 bases unmatched. CDR3 loop: CASRMQGAQTTDTQYF. The DNA of the CDR3 is TGTGCCAGCAGGATGCAGGGGGCCCAGACCACAGATACGCAGTATTTT.

The rearrangement uses TRBV6-6 and TRBJ2-5, with 9 nucleotides matching TRBD1. This CDR3 comprises 15 residues. The trim removed 8 bases at V and 3 bases at J, leaving 10 bases unmatched. The germline V gene has CDR1 MNHNY and CDR2 SVGAGI (reference sequence). The CDR3 sequence is CASLQSRDREETQYF. CDR3 DNA sequence: TGTGCCAGCCTTCAAAGCCGGGACAGGGAAGAGACCCAGTACTTC.

The V call is TRBV14, the J call TRBJ1-2; D might be TRBD1 (5 bases). CDR1 and CDR2 from the germline V gene are SGHDN and FVKESK. Trimming shortened V by 1 base and J by 0 bases, and 12 bases separated the two germline ends. The CDR3 has 16 residues. Here the CDR3 DNA reads TGTGCCAGCAGCCAAGCTCAGGGCCTACCTAACTATGGCTACACCTTC. The encoded protein is CASSQAQGLPNYGYTF.

The V call is TRBV6-5, the J call TRBJ2-1; 13 bases agree with TRBD2. Germline assignment: CDR1 MNHEY and CDR2 SVGAGI. The CDR3 length is 15 residues. With V trimmed by 5 bases and J by 10 bases, 8 bases remained unmatched. CDR3 nucleotide sequence: TGTGCCAGCAGTCTACTAGCGGGAGGGCCTTGGGAGCAGTTCTTC. Translation: CASSLLAGGPWEQFF.

The V call is TRBV6-6, the J call TRBJ1-3; 7 bases align to TRBD1. The CDR3 sequence is 15 residues long. V shed 0 bases, J shed 4 bases, and the junction held 3 bases outside the gene matches. CDR1 MNHNY and CDR2 SVGAGI come from the germline V gene (reference sequence). As DNA, the CDR3 is TGTGCCAGCAGTTACTCGGAGACAGGGGGAAACACCATATATTTT. This gives the protein CASSYSETGGNTIYF.

The chain couples TRBV19 to TRBJ2-3; the match to TRBD2 covers 11 bases. V dropped 3 bases and J dropped 2; count of bases not matched to a gene: 1. The length of the CDR3 is 15 residues. Germline loops: CDR1 LNHDA, CDR2 SQIVND (reference sequence). Written as DNA, the CDR3 is TGTGCCAGTAGTATGGGACTAGCGGACACAGATACGCAGTATTTT. Translated: CASSMGLADTDTQYF.

J is TRBJ1-4 and V is TRBV30; D uncertain. Trimming removed 3 bases from V and 7 bases from J, with 18 bases in between. There are 15 residues in the CDR3. Germline CDR1 GTSNPN, CDR2 SVGIG (reference sequence). The CDR3 bases are TGTGCCTGGAGCATGGGTACGCGGGGAAGTGAAAAACTGTTTTTT. It specifies CAWSMGTRGSEKLFF.

The chain is built from TRBV9 and TRBJ1-4; 8 nucleotides match TRBD1. Trimming cost V 4 bases and J 2 bases; bases outside gene matches: 7. This CDR3 contains 16 residues. The germline V gene encodes CDR1 SGDLS and CDR2 YYNGEE. The CDR3 DNA sequence: TGTGCCAGCAGCAACCCCAGGGGGCATACTAATGAAAAACTGTTTTTT. Translated: CASSNPRGHTNEKLFF.